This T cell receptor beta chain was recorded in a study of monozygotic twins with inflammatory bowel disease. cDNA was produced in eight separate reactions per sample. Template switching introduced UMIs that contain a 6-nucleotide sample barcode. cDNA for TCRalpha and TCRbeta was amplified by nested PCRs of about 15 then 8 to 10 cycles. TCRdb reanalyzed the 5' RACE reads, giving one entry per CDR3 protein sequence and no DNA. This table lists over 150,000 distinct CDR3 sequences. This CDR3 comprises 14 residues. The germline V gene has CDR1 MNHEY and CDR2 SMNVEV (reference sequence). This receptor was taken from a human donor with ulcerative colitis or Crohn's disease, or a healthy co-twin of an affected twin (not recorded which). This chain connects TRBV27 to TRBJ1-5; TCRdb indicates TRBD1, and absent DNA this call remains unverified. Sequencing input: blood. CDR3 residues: CASSSWGSNQPQHF.